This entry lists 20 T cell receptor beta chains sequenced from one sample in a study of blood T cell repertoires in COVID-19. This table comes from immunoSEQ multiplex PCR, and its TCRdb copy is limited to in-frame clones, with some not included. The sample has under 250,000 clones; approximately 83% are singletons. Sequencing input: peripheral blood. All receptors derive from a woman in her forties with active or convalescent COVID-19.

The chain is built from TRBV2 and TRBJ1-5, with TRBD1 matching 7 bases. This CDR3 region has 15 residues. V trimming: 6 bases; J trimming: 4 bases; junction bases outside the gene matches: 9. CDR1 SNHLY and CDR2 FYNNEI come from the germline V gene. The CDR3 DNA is TGTGCCAGCAGCCCTATGGGACAGTTGAATCAGCCCCAGCATTTT. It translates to CASSPMGQLNQPQHF.

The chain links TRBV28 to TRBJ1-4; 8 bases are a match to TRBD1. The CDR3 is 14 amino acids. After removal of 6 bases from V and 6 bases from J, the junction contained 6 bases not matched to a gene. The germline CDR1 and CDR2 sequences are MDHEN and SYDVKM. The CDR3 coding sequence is TGTGCCAGCAGCGCGGCAGGGGGCGATGAAAAACTGTTTTTT. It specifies CASSAAGGDEKLFF.

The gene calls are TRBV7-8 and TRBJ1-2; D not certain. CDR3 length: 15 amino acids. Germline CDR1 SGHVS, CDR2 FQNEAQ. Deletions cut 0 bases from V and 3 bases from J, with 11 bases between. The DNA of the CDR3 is TGTGCCAGCAGCTTAGCGCGGGGTTTGGACTATGGCTACACCTTC. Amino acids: CASSLARGLDYGYTF.

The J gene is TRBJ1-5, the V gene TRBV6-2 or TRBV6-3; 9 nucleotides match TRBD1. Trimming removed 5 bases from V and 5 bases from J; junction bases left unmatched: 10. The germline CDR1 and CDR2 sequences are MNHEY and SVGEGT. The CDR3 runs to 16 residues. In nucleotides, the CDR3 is TGTGCCAGCAGTCCCACCGGGACAGGGACTTATCAGCCCCAGCATTTT. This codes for CASSPTGTGTYQPQHF.

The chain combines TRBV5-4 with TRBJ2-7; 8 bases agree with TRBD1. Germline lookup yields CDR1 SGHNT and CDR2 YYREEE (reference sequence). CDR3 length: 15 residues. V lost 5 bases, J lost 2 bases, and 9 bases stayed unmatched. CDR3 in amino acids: CASSRANRGTYEQYF. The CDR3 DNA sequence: TGTGCCAGCAGTCGCGCAAACAGGGGGACCTACGAGCAGTACTTC.

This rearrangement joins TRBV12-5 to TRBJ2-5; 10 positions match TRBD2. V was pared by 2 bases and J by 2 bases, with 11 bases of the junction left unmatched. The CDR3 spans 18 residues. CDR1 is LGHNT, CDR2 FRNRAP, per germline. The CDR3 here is CASGLTTPGLAFQETQYF. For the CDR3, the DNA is TGTGCTAGTGGTTTGACCACACCGGGACTAGCGTTTCAAGAGACCCAGTACTTC.

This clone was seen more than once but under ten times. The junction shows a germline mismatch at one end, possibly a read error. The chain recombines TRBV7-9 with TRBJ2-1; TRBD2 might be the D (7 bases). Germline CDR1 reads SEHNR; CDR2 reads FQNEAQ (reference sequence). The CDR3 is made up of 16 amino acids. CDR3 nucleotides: TGTGCCAGCAGCGACTGGTGGGCGGGGGCCTATAATGAGCAGTTCTTC. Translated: CASSDWWAGAYNEQFF.

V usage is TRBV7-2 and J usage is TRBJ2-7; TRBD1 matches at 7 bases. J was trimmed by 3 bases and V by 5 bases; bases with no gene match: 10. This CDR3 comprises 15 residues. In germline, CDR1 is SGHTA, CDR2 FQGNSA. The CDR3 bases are TGTGCCAGCAGCCCTGGATGGACAGGAAACTACGAGCAGTACTTC. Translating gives CASSPGWTGNYEQYF.

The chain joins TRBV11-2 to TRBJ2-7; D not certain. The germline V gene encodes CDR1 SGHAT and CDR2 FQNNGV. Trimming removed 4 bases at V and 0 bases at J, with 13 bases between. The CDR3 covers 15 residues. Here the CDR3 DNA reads TGTGCCAGCAGCTCCTTATCGGAGCGCTCCTACGAGCAGTACTTC. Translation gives CASSSLSERSYEQYF.

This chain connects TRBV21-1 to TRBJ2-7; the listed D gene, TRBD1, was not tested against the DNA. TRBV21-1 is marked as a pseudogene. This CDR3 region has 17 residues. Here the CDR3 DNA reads TGTGCCAGCAGCAGCCCTACTCCGGGACAGGGGTTGGACGAGCAGTACTTC. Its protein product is CASSSPTPGQGLDEQYF.

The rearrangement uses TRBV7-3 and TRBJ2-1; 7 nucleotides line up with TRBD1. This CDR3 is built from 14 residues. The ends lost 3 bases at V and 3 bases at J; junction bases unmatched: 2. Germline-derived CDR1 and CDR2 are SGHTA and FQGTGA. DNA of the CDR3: TGTGCCAGCAGCTTCCCAGGGGGCTACAATGAGCAGTTCTTC. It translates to CASSFPGGYNEQFF.

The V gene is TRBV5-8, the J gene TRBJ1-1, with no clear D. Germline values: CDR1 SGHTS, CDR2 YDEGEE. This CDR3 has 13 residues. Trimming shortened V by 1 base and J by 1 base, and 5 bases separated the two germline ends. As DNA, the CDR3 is TGTGCCAGCAGCTTGCGGGGGAACACTGAAGCTTTCTTT. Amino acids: CASSLRGNTEAFF.

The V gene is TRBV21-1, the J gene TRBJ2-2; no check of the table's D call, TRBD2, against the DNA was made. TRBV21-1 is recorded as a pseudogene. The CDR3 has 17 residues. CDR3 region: CASSSKMGRGADGELFF. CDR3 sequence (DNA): TGTGCCAGCAGCTCAAAAATGGGGCGGGGGGCTGACGGGGAGCTGTTTTTT.

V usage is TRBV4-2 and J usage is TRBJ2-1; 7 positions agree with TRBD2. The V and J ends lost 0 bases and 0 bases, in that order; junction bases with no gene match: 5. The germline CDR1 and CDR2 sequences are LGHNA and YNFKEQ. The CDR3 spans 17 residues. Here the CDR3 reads CASSQDLTGGSYNEQFF. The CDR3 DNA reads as TGTGCCAGCAGCCAAGATCTTACGGGAGGCTCCTACAATGAGCAGTTCTTC.

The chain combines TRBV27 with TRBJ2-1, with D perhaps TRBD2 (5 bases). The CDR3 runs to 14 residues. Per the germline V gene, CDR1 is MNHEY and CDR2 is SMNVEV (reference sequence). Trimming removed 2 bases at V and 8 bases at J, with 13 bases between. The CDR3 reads CASSLREERDEQFF. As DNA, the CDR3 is TGTGCCAGCAGTTTACGAGAGGAGAGGGATGAGCAGTTCTTC.

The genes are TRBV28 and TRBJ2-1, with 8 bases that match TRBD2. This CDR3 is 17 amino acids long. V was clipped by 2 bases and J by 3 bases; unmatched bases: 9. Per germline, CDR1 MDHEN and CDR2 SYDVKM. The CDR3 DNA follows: TGTGCCAGCAGTTTAACAGGGCTAGCGGGTTTCTACAATGAGCAGTTCTTC. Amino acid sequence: CASSLTGLAGFYNEQFF.

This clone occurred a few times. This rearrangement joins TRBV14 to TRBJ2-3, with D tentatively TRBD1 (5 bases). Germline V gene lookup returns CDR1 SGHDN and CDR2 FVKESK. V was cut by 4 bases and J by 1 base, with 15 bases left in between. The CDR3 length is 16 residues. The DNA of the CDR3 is TGTGCCAGCAGCCGCCGACAGCCCTGGGGCACAGATACGCAGTATTTT. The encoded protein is CASSRRQPWGTDTQYF.

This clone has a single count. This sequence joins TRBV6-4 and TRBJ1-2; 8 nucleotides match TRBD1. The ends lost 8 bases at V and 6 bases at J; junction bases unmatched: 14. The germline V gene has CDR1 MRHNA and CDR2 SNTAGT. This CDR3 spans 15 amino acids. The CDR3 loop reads CASETGEYSLNGYTF. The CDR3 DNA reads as TGTGCCAGCGAGACAGGGGAGTATTCTCTTAATGGCTACACCTTC.

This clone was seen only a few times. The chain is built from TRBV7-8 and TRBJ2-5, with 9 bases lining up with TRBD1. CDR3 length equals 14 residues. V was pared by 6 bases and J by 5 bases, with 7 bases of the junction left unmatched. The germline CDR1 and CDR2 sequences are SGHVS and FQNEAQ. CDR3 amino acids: CASRKGTGSETQYF. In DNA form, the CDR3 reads TGTGCCAGCAGAAAAGGGACAGGGTCGGAGACCCAGTACTTC.

In DNA, the CDR3 is TGCGCCAGCAGCCAGGCGACTAGCGGGGGGGCTGAGCAGTACTTC. This codes for CASSQATSGGAEQYF. The chain carries TRBV4-3 and TRBJ2-7, with TRBD2 identical over 14 bases. Losses at the gene ends were 3 bases for V and 7 bases for J; bases not matched to a gene: 5. CDR3 length: 15 amino acids. Germline values: CDR1 LGHNA, CDR2 YSLEER.